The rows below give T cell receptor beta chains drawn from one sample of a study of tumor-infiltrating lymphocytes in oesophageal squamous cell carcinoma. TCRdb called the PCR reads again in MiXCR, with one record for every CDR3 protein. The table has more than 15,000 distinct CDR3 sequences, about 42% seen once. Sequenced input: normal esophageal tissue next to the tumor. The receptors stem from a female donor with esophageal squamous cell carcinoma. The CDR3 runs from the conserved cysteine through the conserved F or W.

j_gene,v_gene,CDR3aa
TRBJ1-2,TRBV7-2,CASSLRNYGYTF
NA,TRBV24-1,CATSDSGLAGRNKQFF
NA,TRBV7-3,CASSSTRNEQFF
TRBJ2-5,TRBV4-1,CASSQWTGGETQYF
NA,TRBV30,CAWSVSYGYTF
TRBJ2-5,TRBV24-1,CATSDFAGLQETQYF
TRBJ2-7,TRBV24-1,CATSDRGLAGDLEQYF
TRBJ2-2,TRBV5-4,CASRREIIGELFF
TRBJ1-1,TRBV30,CAWSGGDWGTEAFF
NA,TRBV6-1,CASSPPGQGAFEQYF
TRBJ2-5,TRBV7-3,CASSFQGGGGETQYF
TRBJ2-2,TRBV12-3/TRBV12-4,CASRSRDSLIGELFF
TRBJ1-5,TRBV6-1,CASRPTRAWGNQPQHF
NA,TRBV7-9,CASSPPIDTQYF
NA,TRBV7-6,CASSPTDPYEQYF
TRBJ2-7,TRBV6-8,CALRSAGTSYEQYF